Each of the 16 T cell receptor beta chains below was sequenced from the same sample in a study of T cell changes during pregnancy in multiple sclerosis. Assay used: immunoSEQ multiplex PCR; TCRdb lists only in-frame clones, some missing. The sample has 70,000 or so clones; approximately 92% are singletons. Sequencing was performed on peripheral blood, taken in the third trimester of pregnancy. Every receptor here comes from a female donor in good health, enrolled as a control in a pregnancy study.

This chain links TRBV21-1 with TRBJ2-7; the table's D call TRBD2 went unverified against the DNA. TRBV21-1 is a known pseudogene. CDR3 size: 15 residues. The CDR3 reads CASSKETSGSYEQYF. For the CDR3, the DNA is TGTGCCAGCAGCAAAGAGACTAGCGGGAGTTACGAGCAGTACTTC.

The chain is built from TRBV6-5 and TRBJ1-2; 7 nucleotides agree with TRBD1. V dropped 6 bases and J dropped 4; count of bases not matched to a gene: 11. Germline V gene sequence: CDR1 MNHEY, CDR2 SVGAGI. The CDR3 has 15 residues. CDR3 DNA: TGTGCCAGCAGCCTCCCCCGCCGACAGGGCTATGGCTACACCTTC. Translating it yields CASSLPRRQGYGYTF.

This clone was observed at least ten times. The CDR3 region has the DNA TGTGCCAGCAGTGACGGGACTAGCGGGGGGGCCAATGAGCAGTTCTTC. Translating gives CASSDGTSGGANEQFF. The chain joins TRBV6-4 to TRBJ2-1; 16 bases fit TRBD2. Germline values: CDR1 MRHNA, CDR2 SNTAGT. The J segment lost 6 bases and the V segment lost 2 bases, leaving 1 base of the junction unmatched. The CDR3 length is 16 residues.

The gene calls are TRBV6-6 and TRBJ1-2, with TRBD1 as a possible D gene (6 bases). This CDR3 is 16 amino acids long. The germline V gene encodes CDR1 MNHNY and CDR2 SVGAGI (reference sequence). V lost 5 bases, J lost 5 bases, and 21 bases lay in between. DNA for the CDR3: TGTGCCAGCAGTACAAAGGACAGTTCCCTCCCGTATGGCTACACCTTC. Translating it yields CASSTKDSSLPYGYTF.

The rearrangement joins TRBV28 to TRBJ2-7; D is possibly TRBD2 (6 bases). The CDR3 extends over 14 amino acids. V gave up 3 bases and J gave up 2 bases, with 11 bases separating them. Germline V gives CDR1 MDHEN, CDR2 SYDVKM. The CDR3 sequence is CASSLGGAPYEQYF. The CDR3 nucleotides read TGTGCCAGCAGTTTGGGCGGGGCCCCCTACGAGCAGTACTTC.

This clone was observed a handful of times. The CDR3 region is CASSLVPKYQPQHF. The DNA of the CDR3 is TGTGCCAGCAGTTTAGTTCCAAAATATCAGCCCCAGCATTTT. The gene calls are TRBV28 and TRBJ1-5, with unresolved D. This CDR3 contains 14 residues. The V end lost 2 bases, the J end lost 5 bases, and 10 bases lay between the germline ends. CDR1 and CDR2 from the germline V gene are MDHEN and SYDVKM.

The CDR3 DNA is TGCGCCAGCAGCCCCATGTTAGCGGGAGGGCCCTACGAGCAGTACTTC. Translated, it gives CASSPMLAGGPYEQYF. This chain connects TRBV5-1 to TRBJ2-7; 11 nucleotides match TRBD2. V lost 4 bases, J lost 2 bases, and 8 bases stayed unmatched. Germline V CDR1 and CDR2: SGHRS, YFSETQ. CDR3 size: 16 residues.

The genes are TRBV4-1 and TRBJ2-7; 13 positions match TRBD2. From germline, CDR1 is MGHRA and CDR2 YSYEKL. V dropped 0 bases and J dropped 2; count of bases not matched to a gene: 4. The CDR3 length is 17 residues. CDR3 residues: CASSQEQGLAGTYEQYF. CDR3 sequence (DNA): TGCGCCAGCAGCCAAGAACAGGGACTAGCGGGAACCTACGAGCAGTACTTC.

The CDR3 here is CASRGATNEKLFF. For the CDR3, the DNA is TGTGCCAGTAGAGGAGCAACTAATGAAAAACTGTTTTTT. The V gene is TRBV19, the J gene TRBJ1-4; D is uncertain. This CDR3 has 13 residues. Deletions cut 6 bases from V and 0 bases from J, with 5 bases between. Germline V CDR1 and CDR2: LNHDA, SQIVND (reference sequence).

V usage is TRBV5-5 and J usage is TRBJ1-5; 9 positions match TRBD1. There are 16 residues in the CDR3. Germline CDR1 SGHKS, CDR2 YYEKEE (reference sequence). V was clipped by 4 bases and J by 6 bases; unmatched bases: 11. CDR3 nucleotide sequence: TGTGCCAGCAGCAGCACGGGACAGGGTCGAGGTCAGCCCCAGCATTTT. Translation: CASSSTGQGRGQPQHF.

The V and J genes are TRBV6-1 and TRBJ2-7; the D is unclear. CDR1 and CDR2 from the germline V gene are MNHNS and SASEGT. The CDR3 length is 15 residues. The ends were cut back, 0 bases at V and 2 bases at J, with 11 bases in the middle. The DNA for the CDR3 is TGTGCCAGCAGTGAAGCTTTGACTTACGCCTACGAGCAGTACTTC. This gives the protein CASSEALTYAYEQYF.

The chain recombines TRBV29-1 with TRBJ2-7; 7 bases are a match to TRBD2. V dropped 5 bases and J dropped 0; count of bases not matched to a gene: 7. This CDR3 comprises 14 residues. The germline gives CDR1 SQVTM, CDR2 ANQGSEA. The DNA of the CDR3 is TGCAGCGTTACCCGTACTAGCGCCTCCTACGAGCAGTACTTC. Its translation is CSVTRTSASYEQYF.

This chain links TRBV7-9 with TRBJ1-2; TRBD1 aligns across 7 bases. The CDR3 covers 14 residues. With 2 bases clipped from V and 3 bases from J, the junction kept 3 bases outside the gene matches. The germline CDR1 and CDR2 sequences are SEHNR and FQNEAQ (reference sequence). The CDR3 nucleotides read TGTGCCAGCAGCTTACTAGGGGGCCACTATGGCTACACCTTC. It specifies CASSLLGGHYGYTF.

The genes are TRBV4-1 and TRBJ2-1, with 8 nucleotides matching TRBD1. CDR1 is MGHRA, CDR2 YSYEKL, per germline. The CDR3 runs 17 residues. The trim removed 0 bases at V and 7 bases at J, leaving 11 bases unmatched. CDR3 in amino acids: CASSQDRGTGVGNEQFF. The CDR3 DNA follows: TGCGCCAGCAGCCAAGATCGAGGGACAGGAGTGGGGAATGAGCAGTTCTTC.

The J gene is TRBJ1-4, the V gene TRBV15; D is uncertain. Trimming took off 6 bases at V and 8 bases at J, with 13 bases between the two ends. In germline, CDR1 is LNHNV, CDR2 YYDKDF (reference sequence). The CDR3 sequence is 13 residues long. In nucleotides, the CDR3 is TGTGCCACCAGTCGGAGAGGAAGGGAAAAACTGTTTTTT. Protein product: CATSRRGREKLFF. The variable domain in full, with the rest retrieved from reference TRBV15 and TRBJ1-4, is DAMVIQNPRYQVTQFGKPVTLSCSQTLNHNVMYWYQQKSSQAPKLLFHYYDKDFNNEADTPDNFQSRRPNTSFCFLDIRSPGLGDTAMYLCATSRRGREKLFFGSGTQLSVL.

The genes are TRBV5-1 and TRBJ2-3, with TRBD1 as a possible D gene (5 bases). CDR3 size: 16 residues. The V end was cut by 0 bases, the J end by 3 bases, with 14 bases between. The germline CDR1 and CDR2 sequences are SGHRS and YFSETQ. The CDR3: CASSLGHGALTDTQYF. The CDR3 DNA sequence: TGCGCCAGCAGCTTGGGGCATGGGGCCCTGACAGATACGCAGTATTTT.